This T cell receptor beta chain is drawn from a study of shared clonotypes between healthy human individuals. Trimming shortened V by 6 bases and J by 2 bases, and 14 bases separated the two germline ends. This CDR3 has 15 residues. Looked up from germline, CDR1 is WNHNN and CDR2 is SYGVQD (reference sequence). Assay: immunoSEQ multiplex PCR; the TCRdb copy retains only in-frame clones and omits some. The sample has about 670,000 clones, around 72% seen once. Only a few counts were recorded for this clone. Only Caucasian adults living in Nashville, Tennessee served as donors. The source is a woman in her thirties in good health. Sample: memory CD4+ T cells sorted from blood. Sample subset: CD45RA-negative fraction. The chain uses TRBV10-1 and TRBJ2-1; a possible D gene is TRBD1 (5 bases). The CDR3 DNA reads TGCGCCAGCAGGGAGACAGAAAATCCCTACAATGAGCAGTTCTTC. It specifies CASRETENPYNEQFF.